This T cell receptor (beta chain) was recovered during a study of blood T cell repertoires in COVID-19. Methods used by the authors: Reference gene primer amplification gave nucleated cell count estimates. Sequenced by immunoSEQ multiplex PCR; TCRdb stores in-frame clones only, minus some. That table is the source of V, J and clone size, and D and trimming were worked out from the DNA. The sample yields some 120,000 clones, approximately 81% seen once. Germline CDR1 reads SGDLS; CDR2 reads YYNGEE. After removal of 4 bases from V and 4 bases from J, the junction contained 9 bases not matched to a gene. CDR3 length: 17 residues.

Sequencing was carried out using peripheral blood. The TCR originated in a man between 60 and 75 years old with acute or convalescent COVID-19. This chain connects TRBV9 to TRBJ2-1; 12 bases are a match to TRBD2. The CDR3 loop reads CASSPHPGLAGYNEQFF. In DNA form, the CDR3 reads TGTGCCAGCAGCCCACACCCCGGACTAGCGGGATACAATGAGCAGTTCTTC.